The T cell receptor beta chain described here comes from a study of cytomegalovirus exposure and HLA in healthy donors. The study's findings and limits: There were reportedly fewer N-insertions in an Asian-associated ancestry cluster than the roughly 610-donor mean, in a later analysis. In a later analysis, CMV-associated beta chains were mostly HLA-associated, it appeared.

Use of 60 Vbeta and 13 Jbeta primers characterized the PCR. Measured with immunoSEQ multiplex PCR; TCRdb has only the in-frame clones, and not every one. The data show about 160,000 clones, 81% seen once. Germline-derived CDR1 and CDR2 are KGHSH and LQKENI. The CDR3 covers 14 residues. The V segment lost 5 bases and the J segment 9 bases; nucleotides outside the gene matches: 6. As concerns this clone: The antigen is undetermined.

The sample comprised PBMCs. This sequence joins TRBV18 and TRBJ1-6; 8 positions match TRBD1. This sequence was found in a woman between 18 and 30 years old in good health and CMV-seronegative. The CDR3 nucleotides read TGTGCCAGCTCAACAGGACAGGGATCTTCACCCCTCCACTTT. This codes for CASSTGQGSSPLHF. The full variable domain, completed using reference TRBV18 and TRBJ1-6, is NAGVMQNPRHLVRRRGQEARLRCSPMKGHSHVYWYRQLPEEGLKFMVYLQKENIIDESGMPKERFSAEFPKEGPSILRIQQVVRGDSAAYFCASSTGQGSSPLHFGNGTRLTVT.